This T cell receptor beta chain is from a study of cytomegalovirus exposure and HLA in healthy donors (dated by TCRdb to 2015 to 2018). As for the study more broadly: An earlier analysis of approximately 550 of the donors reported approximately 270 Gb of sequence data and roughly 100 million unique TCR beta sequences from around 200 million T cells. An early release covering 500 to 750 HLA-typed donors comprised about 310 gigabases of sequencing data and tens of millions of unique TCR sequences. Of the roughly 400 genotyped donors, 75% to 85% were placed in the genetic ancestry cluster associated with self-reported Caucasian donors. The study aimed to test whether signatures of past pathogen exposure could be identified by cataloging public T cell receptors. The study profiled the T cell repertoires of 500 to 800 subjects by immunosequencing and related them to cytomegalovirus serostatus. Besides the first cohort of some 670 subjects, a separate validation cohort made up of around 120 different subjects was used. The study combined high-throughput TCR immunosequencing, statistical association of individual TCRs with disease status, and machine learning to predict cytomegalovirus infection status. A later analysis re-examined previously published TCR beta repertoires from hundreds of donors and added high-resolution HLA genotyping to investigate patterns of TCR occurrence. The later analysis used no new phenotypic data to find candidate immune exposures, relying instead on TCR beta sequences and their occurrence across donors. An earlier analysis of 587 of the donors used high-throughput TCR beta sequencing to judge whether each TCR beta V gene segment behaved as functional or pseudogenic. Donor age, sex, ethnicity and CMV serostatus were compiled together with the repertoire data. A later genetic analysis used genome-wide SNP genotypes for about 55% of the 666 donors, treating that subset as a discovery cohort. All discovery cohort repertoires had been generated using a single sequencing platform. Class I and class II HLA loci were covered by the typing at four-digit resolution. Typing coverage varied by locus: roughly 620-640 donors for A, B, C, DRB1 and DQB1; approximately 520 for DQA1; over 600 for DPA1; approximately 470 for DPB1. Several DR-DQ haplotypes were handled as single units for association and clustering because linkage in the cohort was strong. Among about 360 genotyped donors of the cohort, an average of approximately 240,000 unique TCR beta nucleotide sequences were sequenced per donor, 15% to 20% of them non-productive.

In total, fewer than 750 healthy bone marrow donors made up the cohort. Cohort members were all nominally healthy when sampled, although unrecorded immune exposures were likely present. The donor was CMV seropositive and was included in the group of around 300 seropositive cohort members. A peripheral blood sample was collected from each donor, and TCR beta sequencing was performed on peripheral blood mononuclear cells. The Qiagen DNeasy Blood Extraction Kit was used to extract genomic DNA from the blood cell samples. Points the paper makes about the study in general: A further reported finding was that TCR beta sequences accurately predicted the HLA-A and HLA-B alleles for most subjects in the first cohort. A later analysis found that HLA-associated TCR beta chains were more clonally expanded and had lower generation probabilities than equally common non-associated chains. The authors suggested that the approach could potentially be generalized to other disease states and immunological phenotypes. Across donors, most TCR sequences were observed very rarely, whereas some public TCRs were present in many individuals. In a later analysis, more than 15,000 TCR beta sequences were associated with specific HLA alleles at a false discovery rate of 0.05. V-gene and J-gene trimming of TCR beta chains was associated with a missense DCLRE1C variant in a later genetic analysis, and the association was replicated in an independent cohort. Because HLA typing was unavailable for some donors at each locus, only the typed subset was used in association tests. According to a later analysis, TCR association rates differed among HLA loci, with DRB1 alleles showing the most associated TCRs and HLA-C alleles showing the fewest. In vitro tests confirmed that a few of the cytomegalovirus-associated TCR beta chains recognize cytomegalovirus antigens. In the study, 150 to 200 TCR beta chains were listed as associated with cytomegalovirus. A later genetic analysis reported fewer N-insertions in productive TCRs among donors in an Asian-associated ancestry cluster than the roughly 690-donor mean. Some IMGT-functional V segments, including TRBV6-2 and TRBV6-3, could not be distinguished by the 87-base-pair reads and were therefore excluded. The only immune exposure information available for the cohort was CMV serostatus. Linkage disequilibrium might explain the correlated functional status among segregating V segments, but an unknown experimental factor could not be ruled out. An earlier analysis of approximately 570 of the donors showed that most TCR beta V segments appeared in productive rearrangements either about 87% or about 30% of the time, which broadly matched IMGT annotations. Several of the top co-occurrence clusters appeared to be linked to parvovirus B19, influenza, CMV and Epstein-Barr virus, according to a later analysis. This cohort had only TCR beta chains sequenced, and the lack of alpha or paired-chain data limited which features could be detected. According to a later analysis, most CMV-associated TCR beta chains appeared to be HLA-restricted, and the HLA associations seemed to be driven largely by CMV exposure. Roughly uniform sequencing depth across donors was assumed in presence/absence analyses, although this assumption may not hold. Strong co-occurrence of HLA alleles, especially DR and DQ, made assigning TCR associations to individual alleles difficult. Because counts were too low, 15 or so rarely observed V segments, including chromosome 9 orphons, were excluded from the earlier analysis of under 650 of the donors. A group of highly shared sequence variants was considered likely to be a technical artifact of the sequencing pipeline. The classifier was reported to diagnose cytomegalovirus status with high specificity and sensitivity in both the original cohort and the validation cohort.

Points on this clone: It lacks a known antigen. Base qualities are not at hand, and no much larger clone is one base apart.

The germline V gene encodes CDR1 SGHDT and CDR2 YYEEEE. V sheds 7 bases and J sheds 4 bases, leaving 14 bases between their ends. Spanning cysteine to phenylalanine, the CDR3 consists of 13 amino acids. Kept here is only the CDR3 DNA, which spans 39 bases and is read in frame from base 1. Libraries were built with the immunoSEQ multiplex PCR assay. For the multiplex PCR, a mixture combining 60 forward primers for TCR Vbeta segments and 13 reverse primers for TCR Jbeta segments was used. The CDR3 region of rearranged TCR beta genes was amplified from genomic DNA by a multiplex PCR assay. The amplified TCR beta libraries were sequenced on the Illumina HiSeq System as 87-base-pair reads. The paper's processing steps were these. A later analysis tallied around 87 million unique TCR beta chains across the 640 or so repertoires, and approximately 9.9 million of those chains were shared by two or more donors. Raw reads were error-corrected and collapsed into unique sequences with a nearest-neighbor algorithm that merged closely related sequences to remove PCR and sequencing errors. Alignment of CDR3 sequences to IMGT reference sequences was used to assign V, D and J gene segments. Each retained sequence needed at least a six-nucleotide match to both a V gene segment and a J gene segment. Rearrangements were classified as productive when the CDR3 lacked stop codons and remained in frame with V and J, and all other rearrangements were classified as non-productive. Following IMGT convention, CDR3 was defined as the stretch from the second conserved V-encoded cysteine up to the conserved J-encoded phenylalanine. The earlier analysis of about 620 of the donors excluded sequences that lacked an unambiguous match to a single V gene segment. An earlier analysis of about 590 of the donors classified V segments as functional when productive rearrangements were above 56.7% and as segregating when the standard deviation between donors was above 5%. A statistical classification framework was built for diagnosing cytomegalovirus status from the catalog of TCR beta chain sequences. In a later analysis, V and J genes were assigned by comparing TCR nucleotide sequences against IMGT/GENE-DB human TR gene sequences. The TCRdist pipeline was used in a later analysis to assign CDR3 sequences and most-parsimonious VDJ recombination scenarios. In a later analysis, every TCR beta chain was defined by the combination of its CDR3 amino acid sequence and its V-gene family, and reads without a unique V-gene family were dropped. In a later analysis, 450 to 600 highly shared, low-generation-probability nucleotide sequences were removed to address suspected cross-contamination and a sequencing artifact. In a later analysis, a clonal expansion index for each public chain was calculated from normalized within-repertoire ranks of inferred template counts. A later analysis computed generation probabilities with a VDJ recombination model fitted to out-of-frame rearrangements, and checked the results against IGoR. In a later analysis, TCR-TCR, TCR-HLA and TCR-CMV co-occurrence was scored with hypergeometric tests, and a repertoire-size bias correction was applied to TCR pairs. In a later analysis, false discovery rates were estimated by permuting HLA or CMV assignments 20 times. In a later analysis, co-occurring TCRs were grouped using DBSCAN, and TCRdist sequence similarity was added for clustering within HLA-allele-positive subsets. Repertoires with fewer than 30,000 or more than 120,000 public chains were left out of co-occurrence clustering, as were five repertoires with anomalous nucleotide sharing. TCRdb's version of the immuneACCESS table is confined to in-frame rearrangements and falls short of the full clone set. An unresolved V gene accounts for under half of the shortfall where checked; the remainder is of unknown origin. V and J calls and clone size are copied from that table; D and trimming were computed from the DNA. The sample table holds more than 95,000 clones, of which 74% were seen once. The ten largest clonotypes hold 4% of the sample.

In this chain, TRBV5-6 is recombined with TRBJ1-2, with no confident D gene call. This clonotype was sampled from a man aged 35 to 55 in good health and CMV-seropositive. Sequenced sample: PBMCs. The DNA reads TGTGCCAGCGTGGGAGGGTCACCCTATGGCTACACCTTC. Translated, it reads CASVGGSPYGYTF. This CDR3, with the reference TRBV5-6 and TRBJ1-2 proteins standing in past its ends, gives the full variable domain DAGVTQSPTHLIKTRGQQVTLRCSPKSGHDTVSWYQQALGQGPQFIFQYYEEEERQRGNFPDRFSGHQFPNYSSELNVNALLLGDSALYLCASVGGSPYGYTFGSGTRLTVV.